This TCR beta chain was captured by sequencing in a study of T cell repertoires in cytomegalovirus infection. For the study at large: Through public TCR beta signatures, both CMV infection and matching HLA type were indicated. Findings and caveats of the study: The response measured ex vivo was dominated by TCR beta clonotypes (HLA-C-restricted and CMV-specific). Totalled public TCR beta family frequency picked out people who carried CMV plus the relevant HLA.

TCRdb used MiXCR to reprocess the reads, holding one entry per CDR3 protein. The data contain roughly 280,000 distinct CDR3 sequences, approximately 9.1% of them singletons. Germline CDR1 MDHEN, CDR2 SYDVKM. The CDR3 is 13 amino acids. With 2 bases removed from V and 8 bases from J, the gap between germline ends came to 12 bases. This clonotype was observed at least ten times. Its antigen is currently unknown. V gene TRBV28 combines with J gene TRBJ1-2, with TRBD1 as a possible D gene (5 bases). The specimen sequenced was PBMCs. The receptor comes from a human donor in good health (CMV status not recorded). Some clones in this sample may be carry-over from other donors' samples. The CDR3 sequence is CASSLTGPGGYTF. CDR3 bases: TGTGCCAGCAGTTTAACAGGCCCGGGGGGCTACACCTTC.